The next 25 T cell receptor beta chains were all read from a single sample in a study of STAT5B mutations in CD4+ large granular lymphocyte leukemia. TCRdb's copy holds only in-frame clones and misses some; the assay was immunoSEQ multiplex PCR. The table has tens of thousands of clones, about two thirds seen once. Input material: CD4+ T cells from blood buffy coats. The origin of the receptors is a human donor in good health.

J is TRBJ2-1 and V is TRBV5-6; the D gene is possibly TRBD2 (6 bases). The V and J ends lost 6 bases and 7 bases respectively, with 20 bases between them. From germline, CDR1 is SGHDT and CDR2 YYEEEE. The CDR3 covers 15 residues. Written as DNA, the CDR3 is TGTGCCAGCAAGGTGGGGGGACCTACCGTTAATGAGCAGTTCTTC. This encodes CASKVGGPTVNEQFF.

The rearrangement uses TRBV7-9 and TRBJ1-2; 8 bases agree with TRBD1. After removal of 11 bases from V and 2 bases from J, the junction contained 25 bases not matched to a gene. The CDR3 runs to 19 residues. In germline, CDR1 is SEHNR, CDR2 FQNEAQ (reference sequence). CDR3 sequence (DNA): TGTGCCGGAAGGCTCCCGAGGAGACAGGGGTTAAGGTTGAACTATGGCTACACCTTC. Translating gives CAGRLPRRQGLRLNYGYTF.

This chain connects TRBV5-1 to TRBJ2-1; D remains ambiguous. CDR3 size: 12 residues. The germline V and J ends were trimmed by 4 bases and 9 bases, with 11 bases remaining between them. Germline V gives CDR1 SGHRS, CDR2 YFSETQ. CDR3 nucleotides: TGCGCCAGCAGCCCCCGGCCGGGTGAGCAGTTCTTC. The encoded protein is CASSPRPGEQFF.

The chain employs TRBV2 and TRBJ2-3; 7 bases are shared with TRBD1. CDR3 size: 16 residues. Germline CDR1 reads SNHLY; CDR2 reads FYNNEI. The V and J ends lost 6 bases and 1 base, in that order; junction bases with no gene match: 10. Written as DNA, the CDR3 is TGTGCCAGCAGATTTCCGTTGGGGACAGGCACAGATACGCAGTATTTT. Translating gives CASRFPLGTGTDTQYF.

V and J are TRBV6-1 and TRBJ2-7; 9 bases match TRBD1. This CDR3 spans 13 amino acids. With 10 bases clipped from V and 6 bases from J, the junction kept 10 bases outside the gene matches. CDR1 MNHNS and CDR2 SASEGT come from the germline V gene. The CDR3 nucleotides are TGTGCCACCTCCGGGACAGGGAAGGTCGAGCAGTACTTC. This encodes CATSGTGKVEQYF.

This clone was recorded only once. This chain connects TRBV7-2 to TRBJ1-1; possibly TRBD1 for D (6 bases). Germline V gene sequence: CDR1 SGHTA, CDR2 FQGNSA. Trimming removed 1 base at V and 3 bases at J, with 15 bases between. The CDR3 has 16 residues. DNA for the CDR3: TGTGCCAGCAGCTTAGGGGGGGCCCAGGGACACACTGAAGCTTTCTTT. Its protein is CASSLGGAQGHTEAFF.

This rearrangement joins TRBV19 to TRBJ2-3; D call uncertain. Germline V CDR1 and CDR2: LNHDA, SQIVND (reference sequence). The CDR3 is made up of 15 amino acids. Trimming took 1 base from V and 0 from J, leaving 8 bases between them. The CDR3 sequence: CASSIVGASTDTQYF. CDR3 DNA sequence: TGTGCCAGTAGTATAGTAGGAGCTAGCACAGATACGCAGTATTTT.

The chain carries TRBV19 and TRBJ2-7, with TRBD2 as a possible D gene (6 bases). The CDR3 totals 13 residues. Trimming left V 10 bases short and J 0 bases short, with 13 bases between. CDR1 is LNHDA, CDR2 SQIVND, per germline (reference sequence). The CDR3 here is CATSWGVSYEQYF. CDR3 nucleotide sequence: TGTGCCACCAGTTGGGGGGTCTCCTACGAGCAGTACTTC.

The chain employs TRBV4-1 and TRBJ1-3; TRBD1 might be the D (5 bases). With 0 bases removed from V and 0 bases from J, the gap between germline ends came to 15 bases. Germline loops: CDR1 MGHRA, CDR2 YSYEKL. The CDR3 runs to 18 residues. The CDR3 region is CASSQDPLDRDSGNTIYF. In nucleotides, the CDR3 is TGCGCCAGCAGCCAAGATCCCCTCGACAGAGACTCTGGAAACACCATATATTTT.

The chain employs TRBV9 and TRBJ2-1; no definite D call. Germline CDR1 is SGDLS and CDR2 is YYNGEE. Trimming left V 2 bases short and J 9 bases short, with 9 bases between. The CDR3 loop spans 12 amino acids. This CDR3 reads CASSVPSLEQFF. As DNA, the CDR3 is TGTGCCAGCAGCGTCCCGAGTCTTGAGCAGTTCTTC.

V usage is TRBV28 and J usage is TRBJ1-1; D might be TRBD1 (6 bases). CDR1 is MDHEN, CDR2 SYDVKM, per germline. This CDR3 comprises 13 residues. Trimming took off 8 bases at V and 9 bases at J, with 19 bases between the two ends. CDR3 coding DNA: TGTGCCAGCGAGAACTCGTTGGGACAAAAAGCTTTCTTT. It translates to CASENSLGQKAFF.

The chain recombines TRBV4-3 with TRBJ2-7; D may match TRBD1 or TRBD2 (6 bases each). The CDR3 loop spans 15 amino acids. CDR1 and CDR2 from the germline V gene are LGHNA and YSLEER. The V end lost 5 bases, the J end lost 5 bases, and 19 bases lay between the germline ends. The CDR3, as DNA: TGCGCCAGCAGCAAGCAGTTCGGGGGCTCGGACGAGCAGTACTTC. Translation: CASSKQFGGSDEQYF.

This rearrangement joins TRBV5-8 to TRBJ2-7; 7 bases map to TRBD1. V gave up 4 bases and J gave up 0 bases; unmatched junction bases: 7. Germline CDR1 and CDR2: SGHTS and YDEGEE. The CDR3 extends over 15 amino acids. This CDR3 reads CASSVTGDLSYEQYF. The CDR3 nucleotides read TGTGCCAGCAGCGTAACAGGGGACCTCTCCTACGAGCAGTACTTC.

V is TRBV7-2 and J is TRBJ2-3; TRBD2 matches 8 bases. Germline V lookup: CDR1 SGHTA, CDR2 FQGNSA. This CDR3 spans 15 amino acids. With 6 bases clipped from V and 2 bases from J, the junction kept 7 bases outside the gene matches. The CDR3 DNA reads TGTGCCAGCAGTCGGACTAGCCCCAACACAGATACGCAGTATTTT. It codes for CASSRTSPNTDTQYF.

The V gene is TRBV5-8, the J gene TRBJ1-5; the D is unclear. The germline V gene has CDR1 SGHTS and CDR2 YDEGEE. The CDR3 runs 14 residues. V lost 7 bases to trimming and J lost 3 bases, with 14 bases between them. In DNA, the CDR3 is TGTGCCAGCGGCGCGTTGTTGTCCAATCAGCCCCAGCATTTT. Its protein product is CASGALLSNQPQHF. Complete variable domain (other parts from reference TRBV5-8 and TRBJ1-5): EAGVTQSPTHLIKTRGQQATLRCSPISGHTSVYWYQQALGLGLQFLLWYDEGEERNRGNFPPRFSGRQFPNYSSELNVNALELEDSALYLCASGALLSNQPQHFGDGTRLSIL.

V and J are TRBV18 and TRBJ1-2, with D hard to call. V lost 6 bases to trimming and J lost 2 bases, with 7 bases between them. Germline values: CDR1 KGHSH, CDR2 LQKENI. This CDR3 has 12 amino acids. CDR3 in DNA: TGTGCCAGCTCGGGTGACAACTATGGCTACACCTTC. Translation: CASSGDNYGYTF.

This clone was seen once. The chain employs TRBV6-6 and TRBJ1-6; the D gene is possibly TRBD1 (5 bases). The CDR3 length is 15 residues. Germline values: CDR1 MNHNY, CDR2 SVGAGI (reference sequence). V was cut by 2 bases and J by 12 bases, with 17 bases left in between. This chain's CDR3 is CASSYGTGGPGPLHF. The CDR3 DNA follows: TGTGCCAGCAGTTACGGGACCGGAGGACCAGGACCCCTCCACTTT.

The rearrangement uses TRBV5-1 and TRBJ1-3; 8 nucleotides align to TRBD1. After removal of 3 bases from V and 0 bases from J, the junction contained 5 bases not matched to a gene. The CDR3 is 16 amino acids. Germline CDR1 is SGHRS and CDR2 is YFSETQ. The CDR3 sequence is CASSSTGARSGNTIYF. The CDR3 DNA reads as TGCGCCAGCAGCTCGACAGGGGCCCGCTCTGGAAACACCATATATTTT.

The V call is TRBV9, the J call TRBJ2-3, with 10 bases that match TRBD1. The CDR3 covers 16 residues. Germline V gives CDR1 SGDLS, CDR2 YYNGEE. Trimming removed 2 bases from V and 1 base from J; junction bases left unmatched: 4. CDR3 sequence reads: CASSVAGTGGTDTQYF. The CDR3 DNA sequence: TGTGCCAGCAGCGTCGCCGGGACAGGGGGCACAGATACGCAGTATTTT.

The chain has TRBV13 and TRBJ2-1, with 13 nucleotides matching TRBD2. Germline V gives CDR1 PRHDT, CDR2 FYEKMQ (reference sequence). The CDR3 covers 17 residues. V lost 4 bases and J lost 9; bases outside the gene matches: 12. The CDR3 DNA reads TGTGCCAGCAGCTCGGACATATGGACTAGCGGGGGTATTGAGCAGTTCTTC. Protein sequence: CASSSDIWTSGGIEQFF.

This clone was found a few times. V gene TRBV15 combines with J gene TRBJ2-7; D might be TRBD1 or TRBD2, each matching 5 bases. The CDR3 runs to 15 residues. The V gene's germline CDR1 is LNHNV and CDR2 YYDKDF (reference sequence). The ends were cut back, 0 bases at V and 4 bases at J, with 13 bases in the middle. CDR3 nucleotides: TGTGCCACCAGCAGAGACCGGGACCCCTGGTACGAGCAGTACTTC. Protein product: CATSRDRDPWYEQYF. The full variable domain, rest sourced from reference TRBV15 and TRBJ2-7, is DAMVIQNPRYQVTQFGKPVTLSCSQTLNHNVMYWYQQKSSQAPKLLFHYYDKDFNNEADTPDNFQSRRPNTSFCFLDIRSPGLGDTAMYLCATSRDRDPWYEQYFGPGTRLTVT.

This rearrangement joins TRBV5-8 to TRBJ2-2; D remains ambiguous. V lost 1 base and J lost 7, with 2 bases in between. The CDR3 totals 11 residues. Looked up from germline, CDR1 is SGHTS and CDR2 is YDEGEE. As DNA, the CDR3 is TGTGCCAGCAGCTTGTTCGGGGAGCTGTTTTTT. It encodes CASSLFGELFF.

The chain employs TRBV5-1 and TRBJ2-3; 16 nucleotides match TRBD2. With 1 base clipped from V and 4 bases from J, the junction kept 9 bases outside the gene matches. In germline, CDR1 is SGHRS, CDR2 YFSETQ. The CDR3 has 19 residues. The CDR3 DNA sequence: TGCGCCAGCAGCTTGTGGGGGACTAGCGGGGGGGCACAGCCAGATACGCAGTATTTT. Its translation: CASSLWGTSGGAQPDTQYF.

This clone turned up a few times. V is TRBV14 and J is TRBJ1-4; D not resolved. The germline V and J ends were trimmed by 4 bases and 4 bases, with 7 bases remaining between them. The CDR3 covers 13 residues. CDR1 SGHDN and CDR2 FVKESK come from the germline V gene. DNA of the CDR3: TGTGCCAGCAGCCGAGGGATTAATGAAAAACTGTTTTTT. Translation: CASSRGINEKLFF.

CDR3 amino acids: CASIAWQFRGSTEAFF. In nucleotides, the CDR3 is TGTGCCAGTATCGCTTGGCAATTTAGGGGGAGCACTGAAGCTTTCTTT. This rearrangement joins TRBV28 to TRBJ1-1; D might be TRBD1 (6 bases). Germline loops: CDR1 MDHEN, CDR2 SYDVKM. The length of the CDR3 is 16 residues. Trimming took 9 bases from V and 4 from J, leaving 24 bases between them. Based on the CDR3 plus reference TRBV28 and TRBJ1-1, the full variable domain is DVKVTQSSRYLVKRTGEKVFLECVQDMDHENMFWYRQDPGLGLRLIYFSYDVKMKEKGDIPEGYSVSREKKERFSLILESASTNQTSMYLCASIAWQFRGSTEAFFGQGTRLTVV.